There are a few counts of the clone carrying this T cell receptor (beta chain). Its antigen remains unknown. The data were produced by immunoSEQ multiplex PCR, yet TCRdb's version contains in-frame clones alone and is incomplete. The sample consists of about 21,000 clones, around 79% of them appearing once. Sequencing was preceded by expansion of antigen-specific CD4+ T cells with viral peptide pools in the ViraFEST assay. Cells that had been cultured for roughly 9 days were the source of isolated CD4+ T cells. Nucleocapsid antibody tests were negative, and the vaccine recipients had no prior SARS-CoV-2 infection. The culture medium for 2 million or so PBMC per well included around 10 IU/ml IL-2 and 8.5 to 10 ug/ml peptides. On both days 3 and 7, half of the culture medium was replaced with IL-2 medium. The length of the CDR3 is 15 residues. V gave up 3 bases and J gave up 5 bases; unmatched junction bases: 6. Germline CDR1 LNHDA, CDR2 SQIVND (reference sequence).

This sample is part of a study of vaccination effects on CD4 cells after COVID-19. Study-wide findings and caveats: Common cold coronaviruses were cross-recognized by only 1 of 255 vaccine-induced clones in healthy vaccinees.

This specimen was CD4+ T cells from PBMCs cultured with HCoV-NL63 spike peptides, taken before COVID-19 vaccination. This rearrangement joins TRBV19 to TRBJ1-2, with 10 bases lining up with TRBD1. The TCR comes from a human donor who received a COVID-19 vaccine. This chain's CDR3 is CASSIEGTGAYGYTF. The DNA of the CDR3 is TGTGCCAGTAGTATCGAGGGGACAGGGGCATATGGCTACACCTTC.